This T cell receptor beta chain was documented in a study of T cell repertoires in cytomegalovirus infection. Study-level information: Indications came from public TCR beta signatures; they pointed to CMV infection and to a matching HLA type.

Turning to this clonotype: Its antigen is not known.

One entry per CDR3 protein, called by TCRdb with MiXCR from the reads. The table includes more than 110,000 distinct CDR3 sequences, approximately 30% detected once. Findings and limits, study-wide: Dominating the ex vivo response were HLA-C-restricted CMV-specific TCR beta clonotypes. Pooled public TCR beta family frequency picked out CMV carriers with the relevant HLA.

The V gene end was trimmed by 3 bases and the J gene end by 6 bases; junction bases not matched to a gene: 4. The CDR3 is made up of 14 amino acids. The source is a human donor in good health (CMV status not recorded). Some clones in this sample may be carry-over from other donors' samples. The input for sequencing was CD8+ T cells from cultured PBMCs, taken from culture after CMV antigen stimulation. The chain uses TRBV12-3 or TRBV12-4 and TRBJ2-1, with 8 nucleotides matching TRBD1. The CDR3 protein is CASSFQGAPNEQFF. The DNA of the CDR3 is TGTGCCAGCAGTTTCCAGGGGGCCCCCAATGAGCAGTTCTTC.